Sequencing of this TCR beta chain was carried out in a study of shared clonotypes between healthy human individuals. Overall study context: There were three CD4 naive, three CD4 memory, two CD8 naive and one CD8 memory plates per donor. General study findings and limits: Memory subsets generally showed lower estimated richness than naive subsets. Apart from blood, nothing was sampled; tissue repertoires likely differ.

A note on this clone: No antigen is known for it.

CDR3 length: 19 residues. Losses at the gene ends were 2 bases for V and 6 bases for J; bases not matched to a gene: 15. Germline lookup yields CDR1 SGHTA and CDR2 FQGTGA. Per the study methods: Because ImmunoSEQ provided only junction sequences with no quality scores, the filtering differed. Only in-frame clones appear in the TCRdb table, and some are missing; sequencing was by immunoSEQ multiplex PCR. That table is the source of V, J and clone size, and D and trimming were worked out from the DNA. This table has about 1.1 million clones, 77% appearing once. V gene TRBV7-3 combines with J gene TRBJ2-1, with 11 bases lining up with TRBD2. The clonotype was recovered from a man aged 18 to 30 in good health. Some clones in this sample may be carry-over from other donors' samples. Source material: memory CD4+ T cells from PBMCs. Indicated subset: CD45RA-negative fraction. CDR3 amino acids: CASSLQSGTSGLHANEQFF. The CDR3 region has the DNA TGTGCCAGCAGCTTACAGTCCGGGACTAGCGGCCTTCACGCCAATGAGCAGTTCTTC. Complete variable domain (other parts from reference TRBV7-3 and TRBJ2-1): GAGVSQTPSNKVTEKGKYVELRCDPISGHTALYWYRQSLGQGPEFLIYFQGTGAADDSGLPNDRFFAVRPEGSVSTLKIQRTERGDSAVYLCASSLQSGTSGLHANEQFFGPGTRLTVL.